This T cell receptor (beta chain) was found in a study of blood T cell repertoires in COVID-19. The CDR3 is made up of 17 amino acids. The V gene's germline CDR1 is MGHRA and CDR2 YSYEKL. With 3 bases clipped from V and 0 bases from J, the junction kept 8 bases outside the gene matches. The protocol was immunoSEQ multiplex PCR, while the TCRdb copy is restricted to in-frame clones and leaves out a portion. Of about 400,000 clones in the sample, around 87% were seen once. This rearrangement joins TRBV4-1 to TRBJ2-1; 7 nucleotides agree with TRBD1. The receptor comes from a human donor in a cohort sampled during active COVID-19. Sequenced input: peripheral blood. In DNA form, the CDR3 reads TGCGCCAGCAGCCAGCCCTTAGGGGACAGCTCCTACAATGAGCAGTTCTTC. As protein: CASSQPLGDSSYNEQFF.